This T cell receptor (beta chain) was obtained from a study of blood T cell repertoires in COVID-19. The overall study: Sources were T cells, B-cell-depleted T cells, or PBMCs; the material itself was cDNA or gDNA.

The data were produced by immunoSEQ multiplex PCR, yet TCRdb's version contains in-frame clones alone and is incomplete. The top ten hold 0.85% to 0.95% of the sample, which has 170,000 or so clones, approximately 90% seen once. The germline V gene has CDR1 MRHNA and CDR2 SNTAGT. V lost 0 bases and J lost 4, with 21 bases in between. CDR3 length: 18 residues. The sequenced sample consisted of peripheral blood. The chain carries TRBV6-4 and TRBJ1-2, with a weak D call TRBD1 (5 bases). This TCR came from a woman between 18 and 30 years old who had recovered from COVID-19. The CDR3, as DNA: TGTGCCAGCAGTGACTCCCCGGAACGACTCCTCAGGGCCTATGGCTACACCTTC. Its translation: CASSDSPERLLRAYGYTF.